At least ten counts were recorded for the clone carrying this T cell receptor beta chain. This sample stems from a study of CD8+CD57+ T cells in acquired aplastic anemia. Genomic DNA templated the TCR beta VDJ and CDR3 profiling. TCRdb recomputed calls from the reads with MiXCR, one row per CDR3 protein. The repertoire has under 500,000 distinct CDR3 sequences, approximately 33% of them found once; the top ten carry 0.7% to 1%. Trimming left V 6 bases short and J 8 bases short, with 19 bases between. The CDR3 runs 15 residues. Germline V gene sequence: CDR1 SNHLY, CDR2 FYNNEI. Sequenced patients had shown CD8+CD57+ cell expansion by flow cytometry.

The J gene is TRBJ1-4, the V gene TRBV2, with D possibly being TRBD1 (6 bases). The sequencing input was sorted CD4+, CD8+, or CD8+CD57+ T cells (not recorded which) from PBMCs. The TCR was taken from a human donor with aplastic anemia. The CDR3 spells CASRAEEGVGEKLFF. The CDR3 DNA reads TGTGCCAGCAGGGCAGAGGAGGGGGTAGGCGAAAAACTGTTTTTT.